This T cell receptor beta chain was captured in a study of vaccination and CD4 T cells after COVID-19. For the study at large: Spike peptides, overlapping and drawn from SARS-CoV-2, HCoV-NL63, HCoV-OC43 and HCoV-229E, were used to stimulate cells.

Treatment noted: approximately 9-day PBMC culture with coronavirus spike peptide pools or control peptides (ViraFEST assay). CD4+ T lymphocytes from the unexposed donor were collected before the COVID-19 pandemic (2011-2018). Trimming shortened V by 6 bases and J by 3 bases, and 17 bases separated the two germline ends. The germline gives CDR1 MDHEN, CDR2 SYDVKM. The CDR3 totals 15 residues. A word on this clonotype: Its antigen is not known.

Sequencing of cultured CD4+ T cell DNA used the Oncomine TCR Beta short-read assay. Genomic DNA extraction was carried out from cultured CD4+ T cells. MiXCR, applied by TCRdb to the PCR reads, yields one record per CDR3 protein. The sample carries 6,000 to 7,000 distinct CDR3 sequences, around a third recorded once. This receptor was taken from a human donor in good health. Sample: CD4+ T cells from blood, cultured in vitro. The gene calls are TRBV28 and TRBJ1-1; weak D call: TRBD1 (6 bases). In DNA form, the CDR3 reads TGTGCCAGCAGCGTGAAGATAGGGGGATACACTGAAGCTTTCTTT. Translation: CASSVKIGGYTEAFF.